This TCR beta chain came from a study of Ad26.COV2.S vaccination and SARS-CoV-2 variants. Study-wide points: Breadth measured for non-spike TCRs was similar across vaccine and placebo recipients.

Remarks on this clone: The antigen is not known.

Specified treatment: approximately 18 received Ad26.COV2.S at low or high dose, single or two shots; 5 received placebo; per-sample allocation not given. Each sample was drawn 63 days after the first injection (of vaccine or placebo). The V end lost 5 bases, the J end lost 0 bases, and 10 bases lay between the germline ends. This CDR3 region has 14 residues. Per the germline V gene, CDR1 is SGHRS and CDR2 is YFSETQ. Clones were read by immunoSEQ multiplex PCR, and TCRdb kept only the in-frame ones, dropping some. This sample yields some 340,000 clones, of which just over 85% are seen a single time; roughly 1.9% belongs to the top ten.

This clonotype was obtained from a person aged 18-65 years who received the Ad26.COV2.S COVID-19 vaccine or a placebo. This sequence joins TRBV5-1 and TRBJ2-3; unclear D gene. The sequencing here drew on peripheral blood, taken in a trial of Ad26.COV2.S vaccine versus placebo. The CDR3, as DNA: TGCGCCAGCAGTAGGGCGCTTAGCACAGATACGCAGTATTTT. It yields the protein CASSRALSTDTQYF.